The rows below give T cell receptor beta chains drawn from one sample of a study of cytomegalovirus exposure and HLA in healthy donors. Using immunoSEQ multiplex PCR, the repertoire was profiled, and TCRdb retains in-frame clones only, with some absent. Here the sample spans 35,000 to 45,000 clones, almost 70% being singletons. Sequencing was performed on PBMCs. The receptors come from a man aged 25 to 40 in good health and CMV-seronegative. The conserved cysteine and the conserved F or W are not part of the CDR3 here. Fields, in order: V gene, J gene, CDR3 length, CDR3 protein.

V: TRBV4-1
J: TRBJ2-1
length: 9
CDR3: ASSQGGYRF

V: TRBV2
J: TRBJ2-7
length: 12
CDR3: ASMQQGASYEQY

V: TRBV10-3
J: TRBJ2-1
length: 14
CDR3: AISVGGEGTYNEQF

V: TRBV13
J: TRBJ2-7
length: 15
CDR3: ASSLGGGQGAGYEQY

V: TRBV5-4
J: TRBJ2-3
length: 14
CDR3: ASSLSGGAGTDTQY

V: TRBV19
J: TRBJ1-2
length: 12
CDR3: ASKEDRPNYGYT

V: TRBV18
J: TRBJ2-5
length: 12
CDR3: ASSHTGAQETQY

V: TRBV6-1
J: TRBJ2-3
length: 14
CDR3: ASREDSKTRRDTQY

V: TRBV7-8
J: TRBJ1-2
length: 11
CDR3: ASSPLANYGYT

V: TRBV10-3
J: TRBJ2-7
length: 14
CDR3: AISGGRDKSGHEQY

V: TRBV28
J: TRBJ2-3
length: 13
CDR3: ASSQSMRQTDTQY

V: TRBV6-5
J: TRBJ1-1
length: 12
CDR3: ASSYIQGPGGAF

V: TRBV7-8
J: TRBJ2-7
length: 14
CDR3: ASSALKGVKYYEQY

V: TRBV29-1
J: TRBJ2-1
length: 17
CDR3: SVDRGGLAGPRSYNEQF

V: TRBV4-2
J: TRBJ2-1
length: 11
CDR3: ASSQAGSHEQF

V: TRBV6-5
J: TRBJ2-1
length: 12
CDR3: ASSYSTSYNEQF

V: TRBV2
J: TRBJ2-7
length: 11
CDR3: ASSQARAGEQY

V: TRBV29-1
J: TRBJ2-7
length: 11
CDR3: SVEGQGTYEQY

V: TRBV29-1
J: TRBJ2-3
length: 14
CDR3: SVVASGLLPTDTQY

V: TRBV11-3
J: TRBJ2-1
length: 11
CDR3: ASSPDNNNEQF

V: TRBV29-1
J: TRBJ2-7
length: 11
CDR3: SGAGQGASEQY

V: TRBV4-3
J: TRBJ2-7
length: 13
CDR3: ASSQVAAGTYEQY

V: TRBV15
J: TRBJ1-2
length: 12
CDR3: ATSRDGPNYGYT

V: TRBV29-1
J: TRBJ2-3
length: 13
CDR3: SVVRTGDNTDTQY

V: TRBV7-9
J: TRBJ1-1
length: 11
CDR3: ASSLMADTEAF

V: TRBV25-1
J: TRBJ2-7
length: 12
CDR3: ASSESKGGHEQY

V: TRBV7-2
J: TRBJ2-7
length: 16
CDR3: ASSLRTSAWEASYEQY

V: TRBV4-1
J: TRBJ1-4
length: 13
CDR3: ASSQTGGIGEKLF

V: TRBV15
J: TRBJ2-1
length: 11
CDR3: ATRAQGSNEQF

V: TRBV15
J: TRBJ1-1
length: 13
CDR3: ATSRGIPVNTEAF

V: TRBV6-5
J: TRBJ2-2
length: 13
CDR3: ASSPTFTGTGELF

V: TRBV5-1
J: TRBJ2-3
length: 14
CDR3: ASSLGALASTDTQY

V: TRBV30
J: TRBJ1-5
length: 16
CDR3: AWSVPHLPRQISQPQH

V: TRBV18
J: TRBJ2-3
length: 10
CDR3: ASSRFPDTQY

V: TRBV6-4
J: TRBJ2-3
length: 14
CDR3: ASSDSASSSTDTQY

V: TRBV6-6
J: TRBJ1-1
length: 10
CDR3: ASSTRSTEAF

V: TRBV6-4
J: TRBJ2-2
length: 12
CDR3: ASSDSGRTGELF

V: TRBV5-1
J: TRBJ1-2
length: 12
CDR3: ASSPDREVAGYT

V: TRBV6-4
J: TRBJ1-1
length: 9
CDR3: ASSDSGRAF

V: TRBV6-1
J: TRBJ1-2
length: 13
CDR3: ASSVLGQGNYGYT

V: TRBV4-1
J: TRBJ2-7
length: 13
CDR3: ASSQRGGQAYEQY